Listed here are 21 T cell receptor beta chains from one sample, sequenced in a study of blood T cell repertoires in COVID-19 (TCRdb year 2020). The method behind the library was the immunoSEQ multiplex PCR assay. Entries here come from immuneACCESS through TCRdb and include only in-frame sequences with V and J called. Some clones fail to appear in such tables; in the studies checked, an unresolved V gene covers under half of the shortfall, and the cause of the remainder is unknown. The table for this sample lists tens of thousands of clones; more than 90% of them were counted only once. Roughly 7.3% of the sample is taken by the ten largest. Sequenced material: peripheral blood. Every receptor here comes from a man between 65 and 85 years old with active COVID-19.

The CDR3 reads CASSVGTTYNEQFF. The CDR3 DNA sequence: TGTGCCAGCAGCGTAGGGACAACCTACAATGAGCAGTTCTTC. The chain has TRBV9 and TRBJ2-1; weak D call: TRBD1 (5 bases). Trimming took 0 bases from V and 2 from J, leaving 6 bases between them. The length of the CDR3 is 14 residues. Germline CDR1 SGDLS, CDR2 YYNGEE. The variable domain in full, completed from reference TRBV9 and TRBJ2-1, reads DSGVTQTPKHLITATGQRVTLRCSPRSGDLSVYWYQQSLDQGLQFLIQYYNGEERAKGNILERFSAQQFPDLHSELNLSSLELGDSALYFCASSVGTTYNEQFFGPGTRLTVL.

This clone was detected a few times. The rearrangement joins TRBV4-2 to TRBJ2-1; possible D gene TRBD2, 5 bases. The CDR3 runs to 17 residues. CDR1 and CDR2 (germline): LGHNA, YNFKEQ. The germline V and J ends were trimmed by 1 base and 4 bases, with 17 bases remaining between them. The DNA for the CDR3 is TGTGCCAGCAGCCAAGCTCAAGCGATGGACTCATACAATGAGCAGTTCTTC. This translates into CASSQAQAMDSYNEQFF.

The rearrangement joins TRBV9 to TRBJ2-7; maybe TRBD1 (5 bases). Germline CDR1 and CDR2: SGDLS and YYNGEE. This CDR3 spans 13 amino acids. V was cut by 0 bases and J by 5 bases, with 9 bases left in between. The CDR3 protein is CASSVGGGNEQYF. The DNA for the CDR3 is TGTGCCAGCAGCGTAGGGGGCGGCAACGAGCAGTACTTC. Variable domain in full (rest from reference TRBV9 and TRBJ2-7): DSGVTQTPKHLITATGQRVTLRCSPRSGDLSVYWYQQSLDQGLQFLIQYYNGEERAKGNILERFSAQQFPDLHSELNLSSLELGDSALYFCASSVGGGNEQYFGPGTRLTVT.

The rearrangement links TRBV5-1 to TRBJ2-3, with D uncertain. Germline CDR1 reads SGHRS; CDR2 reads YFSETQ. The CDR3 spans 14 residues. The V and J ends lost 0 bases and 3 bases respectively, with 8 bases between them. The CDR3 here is CASSLVQRTDTQYF. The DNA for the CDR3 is TGCGCCAGCAGCTTGGTTCAGCGTACAGATACGCAGTATTTT.

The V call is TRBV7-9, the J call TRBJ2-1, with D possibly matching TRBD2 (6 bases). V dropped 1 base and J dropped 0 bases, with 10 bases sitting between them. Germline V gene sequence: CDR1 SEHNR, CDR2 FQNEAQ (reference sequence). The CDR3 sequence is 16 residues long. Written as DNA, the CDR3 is TGTGCCAGCAGCTTAGAATTGGGGGGCTCCTACAATGAGCAGTTCTTC. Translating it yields CASSLELGGSYNEQFF.

The CDR3 DNA follows: TGTGCCAGCAGCTCTCCCCTGGCCAAAAACATTCAGTACTTC. This gives the protein CASSSPLAKNIQYF. This chain links TRBV6-6 with TRBJ2-4; no definite D call. V dropped 6 bases and J dropped 1 base, with 10 bases sitting between them. This CDR3 spans 14 amino acids. Germline loops: CDR1 MNHNY, CDR2 SVGAGI (reference sequence).

The CDR3 here is CASSQGAGVDEQYF. CDR3 nucleotides: TGTGCCAGCAGCCAGGGGGCAGGGGTGGACGAGCAGTACTTC. J is TRBJ2-7 and V is TRBV14; maybe TRBD1 (6 bases). V shed 3 bases and J shed 5 bases, with 14 bases lying between them. This CDR3 spans 14 amino acids. The germline CDR1 and CDR2 sequences are SGHDN and FVKESK.

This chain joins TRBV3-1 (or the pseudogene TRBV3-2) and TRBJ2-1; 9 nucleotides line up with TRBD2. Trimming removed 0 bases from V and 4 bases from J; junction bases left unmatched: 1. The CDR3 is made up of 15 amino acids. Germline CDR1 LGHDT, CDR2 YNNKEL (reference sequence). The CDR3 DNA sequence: TGTGCCAGCAGCCAAGAGACTAGCGGATACAATGAGCAGTTCTTC. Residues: CASSQETSGYNEQFF.

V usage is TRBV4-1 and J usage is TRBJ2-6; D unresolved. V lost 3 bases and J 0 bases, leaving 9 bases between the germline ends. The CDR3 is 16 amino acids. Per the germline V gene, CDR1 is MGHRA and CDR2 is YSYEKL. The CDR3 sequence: CASSHKAHSGANVLTF. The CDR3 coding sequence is TGCGCCAGCAGCCATAAAGCCCACTCTGGGGCCAACGTCCTGACTTTC.

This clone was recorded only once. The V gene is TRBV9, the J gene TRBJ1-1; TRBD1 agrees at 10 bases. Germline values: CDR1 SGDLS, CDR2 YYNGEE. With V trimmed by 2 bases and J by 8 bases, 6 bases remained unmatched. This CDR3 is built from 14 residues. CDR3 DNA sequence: TGTGCCAGCAGCGTGACAGGGGGCGCGGCAGAAGCTTTCTTT. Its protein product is CASSVTGGAAEAFF.

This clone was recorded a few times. The CDR3 spells CASSPGTNQPQHF. The CDR3 region has the DNA TGTGCCAGCAGCCCAGGGACAAATCAGCCCCAGCATTTT. The gene calls are TRBV7-9 and TRBJ1-5; D may be TRBD1 (6 bases). The CDR3 consists of 13 residues. Germline loops: CDR1 SEHNR, CDR2 FQNEAQ (reference sequence). V was clipped by 5 bases and J by 4 bases, with 9 bases between them.

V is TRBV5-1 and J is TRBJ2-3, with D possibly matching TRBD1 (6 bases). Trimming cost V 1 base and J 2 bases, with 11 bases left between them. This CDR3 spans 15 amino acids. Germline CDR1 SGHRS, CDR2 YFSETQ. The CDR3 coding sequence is TGCGCCAGCAGCTTGACAGGGTCAATCACAGATACGCAGTATTTT. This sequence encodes CASSLTGSITDTQYF.

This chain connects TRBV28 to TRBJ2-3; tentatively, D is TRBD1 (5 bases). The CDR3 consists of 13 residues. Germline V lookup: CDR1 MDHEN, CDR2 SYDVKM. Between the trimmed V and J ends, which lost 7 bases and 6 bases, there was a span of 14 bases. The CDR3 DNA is TGTGCCAGCACGGACACTGGTACGGATACGCAGTATTTT. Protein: CASTDTGTDTQYF.

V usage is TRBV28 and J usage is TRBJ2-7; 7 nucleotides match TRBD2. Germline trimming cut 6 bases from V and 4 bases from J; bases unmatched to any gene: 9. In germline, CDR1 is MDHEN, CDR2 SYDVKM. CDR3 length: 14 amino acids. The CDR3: CASSSQRGYYEQYF. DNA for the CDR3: TGTGCCAGCAGCTCCCAGCGGGGCTATTACGAGCAGTACTTC.

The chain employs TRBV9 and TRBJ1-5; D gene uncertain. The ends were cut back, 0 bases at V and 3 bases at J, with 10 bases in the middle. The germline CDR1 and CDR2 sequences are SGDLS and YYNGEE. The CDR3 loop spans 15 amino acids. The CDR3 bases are TGTGCCAGCAGCGTAGCTGGAGGGTTCAATCAGCCCCAGCATTTT. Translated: CASSVAGGFNQPQHF.

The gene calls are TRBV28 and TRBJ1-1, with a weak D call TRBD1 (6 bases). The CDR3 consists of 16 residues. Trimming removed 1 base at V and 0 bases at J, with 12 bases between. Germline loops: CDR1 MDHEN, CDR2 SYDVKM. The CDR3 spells CASSLYSGELNTEAFF. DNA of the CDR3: TGTGCCAGCAGTTTATATTCAGGGGAACTGAACACTGAAGCTTTCTTT.

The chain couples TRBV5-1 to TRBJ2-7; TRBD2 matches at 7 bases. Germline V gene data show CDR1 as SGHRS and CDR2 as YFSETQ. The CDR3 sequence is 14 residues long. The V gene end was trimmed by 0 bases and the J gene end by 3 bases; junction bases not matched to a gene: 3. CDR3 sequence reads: CASSLVRGDYEQYF. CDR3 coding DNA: TGCGCCAGCAGCTTGGTCCGGGGGGACTACGAGCAGTACTTC. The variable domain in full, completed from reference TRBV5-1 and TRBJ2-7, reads KAGVTQTPRYLIKTRGQQVTLSCSPISGHRSVSWYQQTPGQGLQFLFEYFSETQRNKGNFPGRFSGRQFSNSRSEMNVSTLELGDSALYLCASSLVRGDYEQYFGPGTRLTVT.

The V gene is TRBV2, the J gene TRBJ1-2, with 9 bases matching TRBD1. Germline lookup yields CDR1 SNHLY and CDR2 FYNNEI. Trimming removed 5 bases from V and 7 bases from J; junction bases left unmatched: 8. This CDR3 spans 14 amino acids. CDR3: CASSRDRVGSGYTF. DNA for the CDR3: TGTGCCAGCAGTAGGGACAGGGTAGGGAGTGGCTACACCTTC.

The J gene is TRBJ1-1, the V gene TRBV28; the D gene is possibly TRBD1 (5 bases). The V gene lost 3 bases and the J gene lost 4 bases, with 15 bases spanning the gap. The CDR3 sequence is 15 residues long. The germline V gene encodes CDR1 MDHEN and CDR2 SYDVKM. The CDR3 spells CASSFSGVQGTEAFF. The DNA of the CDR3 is TGTGCCAGCAGTTTCTCGGGGGTTCAAGGCACTGAAGCTTTCTTT.

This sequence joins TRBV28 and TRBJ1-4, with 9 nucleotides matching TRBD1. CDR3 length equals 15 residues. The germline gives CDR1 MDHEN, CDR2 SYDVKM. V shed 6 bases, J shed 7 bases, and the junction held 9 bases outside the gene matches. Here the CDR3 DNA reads TGTGCCAGCAGACCCGGACAGGGGTTAACTGAAAAACTGTTTTTT. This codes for CASRPGQGLTEKLFF.

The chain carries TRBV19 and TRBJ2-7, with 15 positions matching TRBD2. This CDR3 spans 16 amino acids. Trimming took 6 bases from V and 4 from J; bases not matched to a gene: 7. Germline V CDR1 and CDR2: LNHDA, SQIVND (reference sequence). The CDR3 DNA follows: TGTGCCAGTAGCCGGACTAGCGGGGGGGCCTGGTACGAGCAGTACTTC. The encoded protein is CASSRTSGGAWYEQYF.